This T cell receptor beta chain stems from a study of OX40 agonist ivuxolimab in advanced cancers. Broadly, across the study: The costimulatory receptor OX40 (CD134) was targeted by ivuxolimab, a fully human IgG2 agonistic monoclonal antibody. Intravenous ivuxolimab was administered to patients every 2 weeks at six dose levels: 0.01, 0.1, 0.3, 1.5, 3 and 10 mg/kg. Of the approximately 54 patients in dose escalation, 19 had hepatocellular carcinoma, some 15 had melanoma, 9 had renal cell carcinoma and 9 had head and neck cancer. In the dose-escalation cohort, more than 75% of patients were male, and the mean age was about 55 years, with a range of about 23 to 80. Prior anti-PD-1, anti-PD-L1 or anti-CTLA-4 therapy was permitted, and 30% to 50% of dose-escalation patients had received checkpoint inhibitors. Partial responses occurred in three dose-escalation patients, of whom one had hepatocellular carcinoma and two had cutaneous melanoma. The purpose of peripheral TCRbeta sequencing was to test whether ivuxolimab changed TCR sequence diversity and led to clonal T-cell expansion. The paper covers the monotherapy dose-escalation part of the phase I ivuxolimab trial, which included N of about 50 patients. Results and caveats for the whole study, not just this receptor: On average, CD8+ T cells showed more expanded clones than CD4+ T cells after ivuxolimab. In partial responders in the 0.1-3.0 mg/kg groups, normalized peripheral clonal expansion was found to be among the lowest, especially among CD8+ T cells. At doses of 0.1 to 3.0 mg/kg, clonal expansion of both CD4+ and CD8+ T cells in blood was seen between baseline and week 6. The antigen specificity of the peripheral T cells that underwent clonal expansion was not determined. Low levels of normalized T-cell clonal expansion were also seen in some patients who did not respond.

The trial excluded patients who had a history of autoimmune disease or who were on systemic immunosuppression. In every dose cohort, peripheral blood was drawn for TCR sequencing at baseline, cycle 4 day 1, and cycle 7 day 1. Samples came from an open-label, multicenter, first-in-human phase I dose-escalation trial of ivuxolimab. Adults with locally advanced or metastatic melanoma, renal cell, hepatocellular, or head and neck squamous cell carcinoma were enrolled in the trial. CD4+ and CD8+ T cells were sorted separately from peripheral blood before TCR sequencing. As for this clone: Its cognate antigen has yet to be identified. No quality values exist for individual bases; no much larger clone is one base distant.

Genomic DNA was isolated from the sorted cells so that the TCRbeta CDR3 region could be sequenced. The immunoSEQ Assay was used for sequencing of TCRbeta CDR3 regions. TCRdb carries this immuneACCESS record with in-frame sequences only. Its versions omit some clonotypes, under half of them owing to an unresolved V gene in the studies checked, with the rest unexplained. Recorded for this sample are about 46,000 clones; around 77% of them occurred a single time. The ten largest make up around 2.7% of the sample. The CDR3, cysteine through phenylalanine, is 13 amino acids long. Only the CDR3 DNA is retained, 39 bases long and in frame from the first base. The V end gives up 1 base and the J end 2 bases, leaving 2 bases in the junction not matched to a gene. The germline V gene (reference sequence) yields GTSNPN for CDR1 and SVGIG for CDR2.

The sequencing here drew on CD4+ or CD8+ T cells sorted from blood, taken in a trial of the OX40 agonist ivuxolimab. The chain joins TRBV30 to TRBJ2-7; 7 central nucleotides agree with TRBD1. This sequence originates from an adult with an advanced solid tumor such as melanoma, head and neck, liver or kidney cancer. The CDR3: CAWSGGQTYEQYF. In nucleotide form, the sequence is TGTGCCTGGAGTGGGGGACAGACCTACGAGCAGTACTTC.